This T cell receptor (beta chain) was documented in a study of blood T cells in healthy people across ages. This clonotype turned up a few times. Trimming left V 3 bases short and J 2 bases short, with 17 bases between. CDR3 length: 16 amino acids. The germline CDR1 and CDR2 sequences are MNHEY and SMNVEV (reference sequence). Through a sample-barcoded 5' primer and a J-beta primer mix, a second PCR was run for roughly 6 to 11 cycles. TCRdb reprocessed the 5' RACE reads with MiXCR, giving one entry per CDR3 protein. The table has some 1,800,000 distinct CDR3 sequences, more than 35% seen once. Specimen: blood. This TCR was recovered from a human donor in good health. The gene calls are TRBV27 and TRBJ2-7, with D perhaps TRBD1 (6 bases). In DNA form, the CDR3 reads TGTGCCAGCAGTTTCCTTGGACAGTCCCTCCCCTACGAGCAGTACTTC. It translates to CASSFLGQSLPYEQYF.